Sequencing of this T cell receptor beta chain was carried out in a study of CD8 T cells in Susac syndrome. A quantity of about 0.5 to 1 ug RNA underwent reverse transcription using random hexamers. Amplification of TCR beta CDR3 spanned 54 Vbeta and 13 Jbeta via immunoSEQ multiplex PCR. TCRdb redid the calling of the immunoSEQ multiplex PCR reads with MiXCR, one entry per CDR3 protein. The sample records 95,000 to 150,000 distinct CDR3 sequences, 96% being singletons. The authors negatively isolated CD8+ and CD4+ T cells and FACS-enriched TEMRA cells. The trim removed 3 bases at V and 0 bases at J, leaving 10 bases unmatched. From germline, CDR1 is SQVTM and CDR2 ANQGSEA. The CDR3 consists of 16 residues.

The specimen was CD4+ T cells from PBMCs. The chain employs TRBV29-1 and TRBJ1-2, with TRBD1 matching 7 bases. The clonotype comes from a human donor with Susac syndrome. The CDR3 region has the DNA TGCAGCGTTGATAGGGGGCCAGGAGAAGCTAACTATGGCTACACCTTC. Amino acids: CSVDRGPGEANYGYTF.